Presented here are 6 T cell receptor beta chains from one specimen sequenced in a study of CD8+ T cells in alopecia areata (dated by TCRdb to 2016 to 2019). The library was prepared using the immunoSEQ multiplex PCR assay. To provide template for TCR sequencing, every sample had RNA extracted and reverse transcribed into cDNA. Not all clones reach the TCRdb copy of this immuneACCESS table, which keeps in-frame sequences only. Checked studies attribute under half of the gap to unresolved V genes and leave the rest unexplained. The sample has around 100,000 clones on record, with no singletons. Around 19% of the sample is in the top ten clones. Sequenced: lesional skin. These TCRs come from a C3H/HeJ mouse with alopecia areata. Mice of this strain carry the MHC haplotype H2-k.

In its sample, this clone was seen a few times. The germline and genes are mouse ones. The CDR3 end lies 4 residues beyond the end of the read and is filled in from the germline J gene. The rearrangement links TRBV13-3 to TRBJ2-3; 9 bases match TRBD1. The CDR3 consists of 16 residues. The ends lost 6 bases at V and 0 bases at J; junction bases unmatched: 8. CDR1 and CDR2 (germline): NNHDY, SYVADS. The CDR3 spells CASTHRGQGSAETLYF. The DNA read from the CDR3 is TGTGCCAGCACCCACAGGGGGCAGGGGAGTGCAGAA.

A word on this clone: The listed genes are named as in mouse. Sequencing ends 4 residues short of the CDR3 end; the germline J gene provides the rest. The genes are TRBV1 and TRBJ2-3, with 9 positions matching TRBD1. This CDR3 has 16 amino acids. From germline, CDR1 is NSQYPW and CDR2 LRSPGD (reference sequence). The covered CDR3 bases are TGCACCTGCAGTGCATCGACAGGGGGGAGAGGAGAA. It translates to CTCSASTGGRGE. The whole CDR3 protein reads CTCSASTGGRGETLYF.

On this clone itself: The germline and genes are mouse ones. The read falls 4 residues short of the CDR3 end, and the missing part is taken from the germline J gene. V usage is TRBV1 and J usage is TRBJ2-1, with TRBD1 matching 9 bases. The CDR3 sequence is 15 residues long. Per germline, CDR1 NSQYPW and CDR2 LRSPGD (reference sequence). CDR3 in amino acids: CTCSAEQGALAEQFF. The part of the CDR3 DNA that was read is TGCACCTGCAGTGCAGAACAGGGGGCGTTGGCT.

This clone was detected only a few times. Genes and germline are mouse. Read coverage stops 4 residues before the CDR3 terminus; the germline J gene supplies the remainder. This chain joins TRBV13-3 and TRBJ1-4; D may be TRBD1 (6 bases). Per the germline V gene, CDR1 is NNHDY and CDR2 is SYVADS. Trimming took off 0 bases at V and 4 bases at J, with 10 bases between the two ends. CDR3 length: 15 amino acids. The CDR3 DNA, read in part, is TGTGCCAGCAGTGATGCGTGGGACAACAACGAA. Translated: CASSDAWDNNE. The entire CDR3 protein reads CASSDAWDNNERLFF.

This clone was seen a few times. The genes are named according to mouse. The read comes to an end 4 residues before the CDR3 does, leaving the germline J gene to fill in the end. V usage is TRBV31 and J usage is TRBJ2-1, with 13 bases lining up with TRBD2. Per germline, CDR1 GKSSPN and CDR2 SITVG. V trimming: 5 bases; J trimming: 3 bases; junction bases outside the gene matches: 4. This CDR3 region has 15 residues. CDR3 bases read: TGTGCCTGGGACGGGACTGGGGGGGTCTATGCT. This encodes CAWDGTGGVYA. The entire CDR3 protein is CAWDGTGGVYAEQFF.

This clone was found a few times. Germline and genes: mouse. With the read ending 4 residues before the CDR3 end, the germline J gene is used to fill in that end. This chain links TRBV13-3 with TRBJ1-4; TRBD1 agrees at 10 bases. The CDR3 is 15 residues long. Germline V CDR1 and CDR2: NNHDY, SYVADS. The CDR3 loop is CASSDLDRGGERLFF. The covered CDR3 bases are TGTGCCAGCAGTGATTTGGACAGGGGGGGCGAA.